A selection of T cell receptor beta chains follows, all from one sample in a study of monozygotic twins with inflammatory bowel disease. Reprocessing the 5' RACE reads, TCRdb reports a single entry for every CDR3 protein and omits DNA. The sample includes approximately 330,000 distinct CDR3 sequences. The sample comprised blood. These receptors all stem from a human donor with ulcerative colitis or Crohn's disease, or a healthy co-twin of an affected twin (not recorded which). CDR3s include the opening cysteine and the closing phenylalanine or tryptophan. Fields, in order: V gene, J gene, CDR3 protein.

v_call: TRBV27
j_call: TRBJ1-2
cdr3_aa: CASSERQGNYGYTF

v_call: TRBV28
j_call: TRBJ2-7
cdr3_aa: CASSAGGKSSYEQYF

v_call: TRBV20-1
j_call: TRBJ2-3
cdr3_aa: CSAYDPDTQYF

v_call: TRBV12-3/TRBV12-4
j_call: TRBJ2-4
cdr3_aa: CASGTELAKNIQYF

v_call: TRBV28
j_call: TRBJ2-5
cdr3_aa: CASSKVRSQREGETQYF

v_call: TRBV20-1
j_call: TRBJ2-1
cdr3_aa: CSARSQLSETGGLVNYEQFF

v_call: TRBV20-1
j_call: TRBJ2-3
cdr3_aa: CSAPRPQGIRTSGGFPDTQYF

v_call: TRBV27
j_call: TRBJ1-5
cdr3_aa: CASSPLTGNQPQHF

v_call: TRBV6-2/TRBV6-3
j_call: TRBJ2-7
cdr3_aa: CASSYTSWGPTYEQYF

v_call: TRBV12-3/TRBV12-4
j_call: TRBJ1-2
cdr3_aa: CASSLWLTTNYGYTF

v_call: TRBV25-1
j_call: TRBJ1-1
cdr3_aa: CATLQGWVSFF

v_call: TRBV6-2/TRBV6-3
j_call: TRBJ2-1
cdr3_aa: CASSTGLASNEQFF

v_call: TRBV19
j_call: TRBJ1-6
cdr3_aa: CASSIETRNSPLHF